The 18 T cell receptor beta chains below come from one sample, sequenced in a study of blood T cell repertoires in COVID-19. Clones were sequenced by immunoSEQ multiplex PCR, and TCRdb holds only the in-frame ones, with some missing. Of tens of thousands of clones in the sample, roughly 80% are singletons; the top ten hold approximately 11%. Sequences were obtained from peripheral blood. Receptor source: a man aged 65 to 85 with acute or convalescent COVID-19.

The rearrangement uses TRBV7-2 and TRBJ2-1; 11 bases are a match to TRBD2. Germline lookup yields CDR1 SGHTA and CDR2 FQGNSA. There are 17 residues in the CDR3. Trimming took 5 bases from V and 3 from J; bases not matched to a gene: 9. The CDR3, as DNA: TGTGCCAGCAGCGTTAGCGGGGGGGCCCCCTACTACAATGAGCAGTTCTTC. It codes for CASSVSGGAPYYNEQFF.

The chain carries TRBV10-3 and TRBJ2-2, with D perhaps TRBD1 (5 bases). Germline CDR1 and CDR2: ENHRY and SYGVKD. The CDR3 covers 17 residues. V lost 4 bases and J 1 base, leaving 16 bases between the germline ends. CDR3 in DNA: TGTGCCATCAGTGTTCAATCTCCTGACAGGAACACCGGGGAGCTGTTTTTT. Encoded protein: CAISVQSPDRNTGELFF.

The CDR3 loop reads CATSRAPRGLGGFTGELFF. Written as DNA, the CDR3 is TGTGCCACCAGCAGGGCCCCCCGAGGACTCGGGGGATTCACCGGGGAGCTGTTTTTT. The rearrangement joins TRBV15 to TRBJ2-2, with D maybe TRBD2 (6 bases). Per germline, CDR1 LNHNV and CDR2 YYDKDF (reference sequence). This CDR3 spans 19 amino acids. V lost 3 bases to trimming and J lost 4 bases, with 24 bases between them.

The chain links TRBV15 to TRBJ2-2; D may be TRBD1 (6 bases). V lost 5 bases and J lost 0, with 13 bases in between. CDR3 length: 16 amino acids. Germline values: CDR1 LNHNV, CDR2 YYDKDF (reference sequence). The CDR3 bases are TGTGCCACCAGCCGCTGGGACACCGCGAACACCGGGGAGCTGTTTTTT. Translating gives CATSRWDTANTGELFF.

CDR3 in DNA: TGTGCCAGTAGTATTTTGGCGGAAGAGCAGTACGTC. This translates into CASSILAEEQYV. V and J are TRBV19 and TRBJ2-7; D call uncertain. V was cut by 3 bases and J by 7 bases, with 10 bases left in between. The CDR3 runs to 12 residues. CDR1 and CDR2 from the germline V gene are LNHDA and SQIVND (reference sequence).

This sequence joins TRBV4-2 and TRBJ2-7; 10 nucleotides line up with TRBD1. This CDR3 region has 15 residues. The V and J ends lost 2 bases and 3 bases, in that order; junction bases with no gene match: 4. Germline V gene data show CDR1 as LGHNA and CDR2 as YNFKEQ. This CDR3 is CASSQTGTGVYEQYF. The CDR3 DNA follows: TGTGCCAGCAGCCAAACCGGGACAGGGGTCTACGAGCAGTACTTC.

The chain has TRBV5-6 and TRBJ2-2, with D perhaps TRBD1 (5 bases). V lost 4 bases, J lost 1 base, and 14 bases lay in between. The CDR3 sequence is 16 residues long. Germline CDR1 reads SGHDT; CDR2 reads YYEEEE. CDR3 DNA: TGTGCCAGCAGCCCGGTGGGCAGGGAGAACACCGGGGAGCTGTTTTTT. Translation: CASSPVGRENTGELFF.

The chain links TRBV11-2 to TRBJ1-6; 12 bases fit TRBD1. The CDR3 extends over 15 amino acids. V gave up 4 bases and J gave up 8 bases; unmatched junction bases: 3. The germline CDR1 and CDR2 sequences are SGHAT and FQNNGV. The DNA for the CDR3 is TGTGCCAGCAGCTGGGACAGGGGGCGCGATTCACCCCTCCACTTT. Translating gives CASSWDRGRDSPLHF.

The CDR3 nucleotides are TGTGCCAGCAGTTACAATAGGGGGAGCAATCAGCCCCAGCATTTT. Its translation is CASSYNRGSNQPQHF. The chain uses TRBV6-5 and TRBJ1-5; weak D call: TRBD1 (6 bases). The CDR3 runs 15 residues. V was cut by 2 bases and J by 1 base, with 9 bases left in between. Germline V lookup: CDR1 MNHEY, CDR2 SVGAGI.

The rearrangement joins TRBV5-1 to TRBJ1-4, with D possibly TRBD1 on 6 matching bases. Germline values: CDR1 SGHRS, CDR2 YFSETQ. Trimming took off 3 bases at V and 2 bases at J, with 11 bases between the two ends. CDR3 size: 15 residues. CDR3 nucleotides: TGCGCCAGCAGCTCCCAGGGGTTCACTAATGAAAAACTGTTTTTT. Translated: CASSSQGFTNEKLFF. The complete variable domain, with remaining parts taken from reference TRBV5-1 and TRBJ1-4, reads KAGVTQTPRYLIKTRGQQVTLSCSPISGHRSVSWYQQTPGQGLQFLFEYFSETQRNKGNFPGRFSGRQFSNSRSEMNVSTLELGDSALYLCASSSQGFTNEKLFFGSGTQLSVL.

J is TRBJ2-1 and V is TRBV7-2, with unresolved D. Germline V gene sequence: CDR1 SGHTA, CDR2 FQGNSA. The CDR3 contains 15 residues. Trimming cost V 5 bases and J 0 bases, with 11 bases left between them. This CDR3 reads CASSPGPSSYNEQFF. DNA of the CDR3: TGTGCCAGCAGCCCTGGGCCAAGCTCCTACAATGAGCAGTTCTTC.

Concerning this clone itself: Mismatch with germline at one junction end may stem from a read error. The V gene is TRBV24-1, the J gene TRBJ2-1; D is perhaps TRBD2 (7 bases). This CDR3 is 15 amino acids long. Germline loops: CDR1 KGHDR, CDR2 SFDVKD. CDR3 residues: CVTSDLRGGRNEQFF. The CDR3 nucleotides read TGTGTCACCAGTGATTTAAGGGGGGGTCGCAATGAGCAGTTCTTC.

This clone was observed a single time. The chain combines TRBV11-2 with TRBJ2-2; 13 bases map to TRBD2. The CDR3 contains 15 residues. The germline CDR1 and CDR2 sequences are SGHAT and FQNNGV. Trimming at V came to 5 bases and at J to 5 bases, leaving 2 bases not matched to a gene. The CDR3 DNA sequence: TGTGCCAGCAGCAAACTAGCGGGGGGGACCGGGGAGCTGTTTTTT. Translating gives CASSKLAGGTGELFF.

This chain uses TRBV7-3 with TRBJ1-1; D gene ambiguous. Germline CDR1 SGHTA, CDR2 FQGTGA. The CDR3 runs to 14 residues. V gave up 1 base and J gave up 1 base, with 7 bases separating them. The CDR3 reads CASSLMSSNTEAFF. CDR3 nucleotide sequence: TGTGCCAGCAGCTTAATGAGTTCGAACACTGAAGCTTTCTTT.

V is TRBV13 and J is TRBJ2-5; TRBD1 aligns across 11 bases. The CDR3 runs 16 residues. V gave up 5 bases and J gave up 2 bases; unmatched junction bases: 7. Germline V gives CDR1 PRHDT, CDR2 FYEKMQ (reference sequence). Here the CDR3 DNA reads TGTGCCAGCAGCACCTGGACAGGGGGCTTACAAGAGACCCAGTACTTC. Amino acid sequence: CASSTWTGGLQETQYF.

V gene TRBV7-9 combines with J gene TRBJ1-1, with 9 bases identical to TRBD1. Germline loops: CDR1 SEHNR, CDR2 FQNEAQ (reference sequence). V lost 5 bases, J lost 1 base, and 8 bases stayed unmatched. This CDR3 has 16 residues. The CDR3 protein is CASSLTGGYGNTEAFF. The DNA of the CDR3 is TGTGCCAGCAGCCTCACAGGGGGCTATGGGAACACTGAAGCTTTCTTT.

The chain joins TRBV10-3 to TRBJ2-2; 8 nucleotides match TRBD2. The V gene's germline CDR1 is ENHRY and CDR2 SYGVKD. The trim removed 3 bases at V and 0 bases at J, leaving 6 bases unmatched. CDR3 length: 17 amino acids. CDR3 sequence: CAISELGSGANTGELFF. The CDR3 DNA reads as TGTGCCATCAGTGAATTGGGTAGCGGGGCGAACACCGGGGAGCTGTTTTTT.

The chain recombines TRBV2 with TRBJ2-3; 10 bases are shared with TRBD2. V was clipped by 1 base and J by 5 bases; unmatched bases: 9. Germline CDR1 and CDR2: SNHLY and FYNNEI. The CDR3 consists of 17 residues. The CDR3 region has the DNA TGTGCCAGCAGTGAAGGGACAAGCGGGGGGGCGGTAGATACGCAGTATTTT. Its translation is CASSEGTSGGAVDTQYF.